The 26 T cell receptor beta chains in this list originate from one sample, sequenced in a study of siplizumab effects on memory and regulatory T cells. Measured with immunoSEQ multiplex PCR; TCRdb has only the in-frame clones, and not every one. The profile shows roughly 25,000 clones, 80% to 90% of them singletons. Sequencing input: memory CD4+ T cells sorted from blood. These TCRs come from a human donor in good health.

J is TRBJ1-1 and V is TRBV6-1; maybe TRBD1 (5 bases). The germline CDR1 and CDR2 sequences are MNHNS and SASEGT. Trimming cost V 0 bases and J 5 bases, with 19 bases left between them. The CDR3 has 17 amino acids. CDR3 coding DNA: TGTGCCAGCAGTGAAGCGGGGGGGTGGCGCCTTAGGACTGAAGCTTTCTTT. Its protein is CASSEAGGWRLRTEAFF.

The chain couples TRBV7-8 to TRBJ2-3; 7 bases agree with TRBD2. This CDR3 is 15 amino acids long. V shed 5 bases and J 2 bases; nucleotides not matched to a gene: 7. CDR1 and CDR2 from the germline V gene are SGHVS and FQNEAQ. Here the CDR3 reads CASSPRESSTDTQYF. The CDR3 bases are TGTGCCAGCAGCCCGCGGGAGTCCTCCACAGATACGCAGTATTTT.

Turning to this clone: The germline gene is not matched at one end of the junction; a read error may be the cause. The V call is TRBV2, the J call TRBJ2-7; 7 bases align to TRBD2. The CDR3 length is 14 residues. Germline V CDR1 and CDR2: SNHLY, FYNNEI. CDR3 nucleotides: TGTGTCAGCAAGGTCGCTAGCGGAGCCTACGAGCAGTACTTC. This encodes CVSKVASGAYEQYF.

The rearrangement joins TRBV28 to TRBJ2-7, with 10 bases lining up with TRBD2. In germline, CDR1 is MDHEN, CDR2 SYDVKM. This CDR3 has 14 residues. Losses at the gene ends were 7 bases for V and 0 bases for J; bases not matched to a gene: 3. CDR3 amino acids: CASIRTSGSYEQYF. CDR3 DNA: TGTGCCAGCATACGGACTAGCGGCTCCTACGAGCAGTACTTC.

This rearrangement joins TRBV7-2 to TRBJ2-7; D may correspond to TRBD1 or TRBD2 (5 bases each). V was clipped by 3 bases and J by 5 bases, with 20 bases between them. The germline V gene encodes CDR1 SGHTA and CDR2 FQGNSA. The CDR3 is 16 residues long. In DNA, the CDR3 is TGTGCCAGCAGCTTCCTGAGTGGGACGGGCTTCAACGAGCAGTACTTC. Amino acid sequence: CASSFLSGTGFNEQYF.

The chain is built from TRBV18 and TRBJ1-3, with D uncertain. Germline V gene sequence: CDR1 KGHSH, CDR2 LQKENI. Trimming took 1 base from V and 0 from J, leaving 10 bases between them. The CDR3 consists of 16 residues. The CDR3 loop reads CASSPQLGSSGNTIYF. CDR3 sequence (DNA): TGTGCCAGCTCACCACAGTTGGGTTCCTCTGGAAACACCATATATTTT.

The rearrangement uses TRBV7-2 and TRBJ2-5, with a possible D match to TRBD2 (5 bases). V was cut by 5 bases and J by 5 bases, with 18 bases left in between. Germline CDR1 SGHTA, CDR2 FQGNSA. There are 15 residues in the CDR3. CDR3 sequence: CASSAQTLSGETQYF. The CDR3 nucleotides read TGTGCCAGCAGCGCTCAGACTCTGTCGGGGGAGACCCAGTACTTC. The full variable domain, its missing parts supplied by reference TRBV7-2 and TRBJ2-5, is GAGVSQSPSNKVTEKGKDVELRCDPISGHTALYWYRQSLGQGLEFLIYFQGNSAPDKSGLPSDRFSAERTGGSVSTLTIQRTQQEDSAVYLCASSAQTLSGETQYFGPGTRLLVL.

The chain recombines TRBV29-1 with TRBJ1-4; D remains unclear. V shed 2 bases and J shed 12 bases, with 13 bases lying between them. The CDR3 totals 12 residues. CDR1 and CDR2 from the germline V gene are SQVTM and ANQGSEA. The CDR3 coding sequence is TGCAGCGTTGAATGGGGATCGCGGCAACTGTTTTTT. It translates to CSVEWGSRQLFF.

The rearrangement uses TRBV5-6 and TRBJ2-7; D call uncertain. Germline assignment: CDR1 SGHDT and CDR2 YYEEEE. Trimming cost V 0 bases and J 4 bases, with 11 bases left between them. The CDR3 spans 14 residues. The CDR3 loop is CASSLGLGTYEQYF. The CDR3 DNA sequence: TGTGCCAGCAGCTTGGGACTGGGAACGTACGAGCAGTACTTC.

This chain uses TRBV5-1 with TRBJ1-1; D is unclear. Germline-derived CDR1 and CDR2 are SGHRS and YFSETQ. V lost 0 bases and J lost 11, with 17 bases in between. The CDR3 has 14 amino acids. This CDR3 is CASSLDGHLNEAFF. The CDR3 DNA follows: TGCGCCAGCAGCTTGGACGGGCACCTGAACGAGGCTTTCTTT.

This chain uses TRBV27 with TRBJ1-5; D gene ambiguous. V dropped 7 bases and J dropped 2 bases, with 12 bases sitting between them. Looked up from germline, CDR1 is MNHEY and CDR2 is SMNVEV (reference sequence). CDR3 length equals 14 residues. CDR3 DNA: TGTGCCAGCAAAGAATACGGCGGCAATCAGCCCCAGCATTTT. This codes for CASKEYGGNQPQHF.

The chain recombines TRBV28 with TRBJ2-7; D possibly corresponds to TRBD1 (5 bases). Germline V CDR1 and CDR2: MDHEN, SYDVKM. The CDR3 consists of 13 residues. The germline V and J ends were trimmed by 8 bases and 2 bases, with 13 bases remaining between them. CDR3 amino acids: CASHAWGPYEQYF. DNA for the CDR3: TGTGCCAGCCACGCATGGGGCCCCTACGAGCAGTACTTC.

CDR3 region: CSVSQLAGGSAGELFF. CDR3 DNA: TGCAGCGTTAGTCAACTAGCGGGAGGTTCGGCCGGGGAGCTGTTTTTT. This chain uses TRBV29-1 with TRBJ2-2; 12 bases match TRBD2. Germline CDR1 and CDR2: SQVTM and ANQGSEA. The CDR3 is 16 amino acids. V shed 5 bases and J 6 bases; nucleotides not matched to a gene: 10.

The J gene is TRBJ2-6, the V gene TRBV2; 8 positions match TRBD1. CDR1 SNHLY and CDR2 FYNNEI come from the germline V gene. V lost 6 bases and J lost 0; bases outside the gene matches: 7. The CDR3 contains 17 residues. CDR3 sequence: CASRAGTGRSGANVLTF. The CDR3 bases are TGTGCCAGCAGAGCCGGGACAGGACGCTCTGGGGCCAACGTCCTGACTTTC.

This rearrangement joins TRBV9 to TRBJ2-2; D remains unclear. The CDR3 length is 12 residues. The V gene's germline CDR1 is SGDLS and CDR2 YYNGEE. Trimming took off 1 base at V and 8 bases at J, with 6 bases between the two ends. CDR3 DNA sequence: TGTGCCAGCAGCGTACCCCTAGGGGAGCTGTTTTTT. This codes for CASSVPLGELFF.

The chain employs TRBV2 and TRBJ1-5; D not certain. V gave up 2 bases and J gave up 0 bases, with 8 bases separating them. Looked up from germline, CDR1 is SNHLY and CDR2 is FYNNEI. The CDR3 is 15 residues long. This CDR3 is CASSEMAYSNQPQHF. DNA of the CDR3: TGTGCCAGCAGTGAAATGGCTTATAGCAATCAGCCCCAGCATTTT. Variable domain in full (rest from reference TRBV2 and TRBJ1-5): EPEVTQTPSHQVTQMGQEVILRCVPISNHLYFYWYRQILGQKVEFLVSFYNNEISEKSEIFDDQFSVERPDGSNFTLKIRSTKLEDSAMYFCASSEMAYSNQPQHFGDGTRLSIL.

The chain recombines TRBV18 with TRBJ2-3, with 8 bases fitting TRBD1. J was trimmed by 2 bases and V by 1 base; bases with no gene match: 2. Germline assignment: CDR1 KGHSH and CDR2 LQKENI. The CDR3 totals 15 residues. The CDR3 region is CASSPQGQATDTQYF. As DNA, the CDR3 is TGTGCCAGCTCACCACAGGGACAGGCCACAGATACGCAGTATTTT.

V is TRBV10-3 and J is TRBJ1-5; no clear D gene. Germline CDR1 is ENHRY and CDR2 is SYGVKD. The CDR3 is 15 amino acids. Trimming removed 0 bases at V and 6 bases at J, with 12 bases between. For the CDR3, the DNA is TGTGCCATCAGTGAGTCGGGCGGGTTTGGTCAGCCCCAGCATTTT. Amino acid sequence: CAISESGGFGQPQHF.

This clone was picked up a small number of times. V and J are TRBV6-4 and TRBJ1-1, with D possibly matching TRBD1 (6 bases). CDR1 is MRHNA and CDR2 is SNTAGT in the germline V gene. This CDR3 is 14 amino acids long. V dropped 3 bases and J dropped 1 base, with 9 bases sitting between them. The CDR3 DNA follows: TGTGCCAGCAGTGATACGGACAGGAACACTGAAGCTTTCTTT. This sequence encodes CASSDTDRNTEAFF.

The chain combines TRBV14 with TRBJ2-5; D ambiguous. The V gene lost 6 bases and the J gene lost 3 bases, with 8 bases spanning the gap. Per the germline V gene, CDR1 is SGHDN and CDR2 is FVKESK. The CDR3 spans 12 residues. The CDR3 reads CASSLSEETQYF. The CDR3, as DNA: TGTGCCAGCAGTCTATCGGAAGAGACCCAGTACTTC.

This clone appeared a few times. The rearrangement links TRBV23-1 to TRBJ2-4; 16 bases are shared with TRBD2. TRBV23-1 is known as an ORF, though its function is uncertain. The CDR3 contains 19 residues. V shed 0 bases, J shed 1 base, and the junction held 3 bases outside the gene matches. The CDR3 loop is CASSQSGTSGRGAKNIQYF. Written as DNA, the CDR3 is TGCGCCAGCAGTCAATCTGGGACTAGCGGGAGGGGGGCCAAAAACATTCAGTACTTC.

The chain carries TRBV20-1 and TRBJ1-2; D is possibly TRBD1 (5 bases). CDR1 is DFQATT and CDR2 is SNEGSKA in the germline V gene (reference sequence). V lost 7 bases, J lost 6 bases, and 12 bases lay in between. The CDR3 consists of 11 residues. Written as DNA, the CDR3 is TGCAGTGGACAGCTCTATAATGGCTACACCTTC. It encodes CSGQLYNGYTF.

The V and J genes are TRBV11-3 and TRBJ1-1, with D unclear. Trimming took 1 base from V and 4 from J, leaving 4 bases between them. The germline CDR1 and CDR2 sequences are SGHNT and YENEEA. The CDR3 contains 12 residues. The CDR3 loop is CASSLARTEAFF. CDR3 bases: TGTGCCAGCAGCTTAGCTCGCACTGAAGCTTTCTTT. Full variable domain (rest looked up from reference TRBV11-3 and TRBJ1-1): EAGVVQSPRYKIIEKKQPVAFWCNPISGHNTLYWYLQNLGQGPELLIRYENEEAVDDSQLPKDRFSAERLKGVDSTLKIQPAELGDSAVYLCASSLARTEAFFGQGTRLTVV.

The chain couples TRBV7-2 to TRBJ1-2, with 10 bases fitting TRBD1. Germline V lookup: CDR1 SGHTA, CDR2 FQGNSA. This CDR3 has 13 residues. The ends lost 5 bases at V and 8 bases at J; junction bases unmatched: 5. The CDR3: CASSLRTGGGYTF. The CDR3 coding sequence is TGTGCCAGCAGCCTTAGGACAGGGGGAGGCTACACCTTC. Looking up the rest from reference TRBV7-2 and TRBJ1-2 gives the full variable domain: GAGVSQSPSNKVTEKGKDVELRCDPISGHTALYWYRQSLGQGLEFLIYFQGNSAPDKSGLPSDRFSAERTGGSVSTLTIQRTQQEDSAVYLCASSLRTGGGYTFGSGTRLTVV.

The CDR3 nucleotides read TGCGCCAGCAGCCAAGCGTCAGGAAGCTACGAGCAGTACTTC. This gives the protein CASSQASGSYEQYF. The J gene is TRBJ2-7, the V gene TRBV4-1; no firm D call. The V end lost 1 base, the J end lost 3 bases, and 10 bases lay between the germline ends. Germline V gives CDR1 MGHRA, CDR2 YSYEKL. The CDR3 loop spans 14 amino acids.

This chain links TRBV5-5 with TRBJ1-1, with a tentative D call TRBD1 (5 bases). Germline V gives CDR1 SGHKS, CDR2 YYEKEE (reference sequence). V was cut by 0 bases and J by 6 bases, with 12 bases left in between. This CDR3 comprises 14 residues. CDR3 sequence: CASSLGSTAPEAFF. CDR3 bases: TGTGCCAGCAGCTTGGGATCGACAGCCCCTGAAGCTTTCTTT.